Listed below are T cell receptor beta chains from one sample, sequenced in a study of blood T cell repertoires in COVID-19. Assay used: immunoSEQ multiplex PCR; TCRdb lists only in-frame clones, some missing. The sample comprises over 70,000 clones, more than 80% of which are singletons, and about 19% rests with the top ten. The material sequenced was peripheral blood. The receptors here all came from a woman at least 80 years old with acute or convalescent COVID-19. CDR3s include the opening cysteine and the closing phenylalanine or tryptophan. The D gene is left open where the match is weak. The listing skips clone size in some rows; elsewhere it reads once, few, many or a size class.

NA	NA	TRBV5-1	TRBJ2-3	CASSSIDRDSDTQYF	TGCGCCAGCAGCTCGATAGACAGGGACTCAGATACGCAGTATTTT
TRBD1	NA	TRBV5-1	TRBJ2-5	CASRTGTGTETQYF	TGCGCCAGCCGTACCGGGACAGGGACGGAGACCCAGTACTTC
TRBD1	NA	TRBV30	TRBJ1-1	CAWSATQGVFTEAFF	TGTGCCTGGAGTGCCACACAGGGGGTGTTCACTGAAGCTTTCTTT
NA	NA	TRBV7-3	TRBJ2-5	CASSLTGLVRETQYF	TGTGCCAGCAGCTTAACGGGCCTCGTCCGGGAGACCCAGTACTTC
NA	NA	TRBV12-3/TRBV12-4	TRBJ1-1	CASNAGQDTEAFF	TGTGCCAGCAATGCAGGGCAGGACACTGAAGCTTTCTTT
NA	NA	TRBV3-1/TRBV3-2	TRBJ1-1	CASSQGIRSTSEAFF	TGTGCCAGCAGCCAAGGAATACGAAGCACGAGTGAAGCTTTCTTT
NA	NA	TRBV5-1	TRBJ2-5	CASSLVNSEETQYF	TGCGCCAGCAGCTTGGTAAATTCTGAGGAGACCCAGTACTTC
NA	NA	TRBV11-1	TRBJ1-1	CASSARRPPAFF	TGTGCCAGCAGCGCCCGGAGGCCGCCAGCTTTCTTT
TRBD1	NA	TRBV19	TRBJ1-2	CASTRGPLIYGYTF	TGTGCCAGTACCAGGGGGCCCCTAATCTATGGCTACACCTTC
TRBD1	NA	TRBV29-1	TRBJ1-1	CKQGVGTEAFF	TGCAAGCAGGGGGTAGGAACTGAAGCTTTCTTT
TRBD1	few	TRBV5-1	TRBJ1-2	CASSHRDRNPRGYGYTF	TGCGCCAGCAGCCACCGGGACAGGAACCCTCGAGGCTATGGCTACACCTTC